The TCR beta chain described here comes from a study of T cell responses to AZD1222 COVID-19 vaccine. Findings of the study overall: Repertoire sampling happened only post peak T cell response. White British donors predominated, females outnumbered males, and clonal diversity was possibly underestimated. Reportedly, close to half of spike-specific TCRs are directed against unmutated variant regions.

Notes on this clone: Its antigen is not identified.

Libraries were prepared by immunoSEQ multiplex PCR; TCRdb keeps only in-frame clonotypes and omits some of them. The data contain some 140,000 clones, approximately 92% of them singletons. Second-dose recipients at about 4 or about 12 weeks were treated as one pooled group. Germline V gives CDR1 MNHEY, CDR2 SMNVEV (reference sequence). The CDR3 has 13 amino acids. Trimming stripped 5 bases from V and 8 bases from J, with 12 bases between. The chain is built from TRBV27 and TRBJ1-4; possible D gene TRBD1, 5 bases. The clonotype was recovered from an adult who received the AZD1222 COVID-19 vaccine. Sequencing used peripheral blood, obtained 28 days after the second AZD1222 dose. CDR3 protein: CASSENEGEKLFF. The DNA for the CDR3 is TGTGCCAGCAGTGAGAACGAGGGGGAAAAACTGTTTTTT. The entire variable domain, with the rest obtained from reference TRBV27 and TRBJ1-4, is as follows: EAQVTQNPRYLITVTGKKLTVTCSQNMNHEYMSWYRQDPGLGLRQIYYSMNVEVTDKGDVPEGYKVSRKEKRNFPLILESPSPNQTSLYFCASSENEGEKLFFGSGTQLSVL.